Listed below are T cell receptor beta chains from one sample, sequenced in a study of cytomegalovirus exposure and HLA in healthy donors. Only in-frame clones appear in the TCRdb table, and some are missing; sequencing was by immunoSEQ multiplex PCR. The repertoire holds approximately 180,000 clones, with around nine tenths as singletons. Sequenced sample: PBMCs. The source is a woman younger than 35 in good health and CMV-seronegative. CDR3s include the opening cysteine and the closing phenylalanine or tryptophan. Fields, in order: V gene, J gene, clone size, D gene, CDR3 protein, CDR3 DNA. The D gene is left open where the match is weak. Where a row states a size, it is once, few, many or the class of an expanded clone; other rows omit it.

V gene: TRBV7-9
J gene: TRBJ2-7
clone size: .
D gene: .
CDR3 protein: CSSSYPPSGAEQYF
CDR3 DNA: TGTTCCAGCAGCTACCCCCCGTCAGGGGCCGAGCAGTACTTC

V gene: TRBV29-1
J gene: TRBJ2-6
clone size: few
D gene: .
CDR3 protein: CSVEHGEPSGANVLTF
CDR3 DNA: TGCAGCGTTGAACACGGGGAGCCCTCTGGGGCCAACGTCCTGACTTTC

V gene: TRBV18
J gene: TRBJ1-1
clone size: .
D gene: TRBD1
CDR3 protein: CASSLSQGALNTEAFF
CDR3 DNA: TGTGCCAGCTCACTCTCCCAGGGGGCCCTGAACACTGAAGCTTTCTTT

V gene: TRBV4-1
J gene: TRBJ2-7
clone size: .
D gene: .
CDR3 protein: CASSRDVPGREQYF
CDR3 DNA: TGCGCCAGCAGCCGCGACGTTCCGGGTCGGGAGCAGTACTTC

V gene: TRBV15
J gene: TRBJ1-2
clone size: .
D gene: .
CDR3 protein: CATSSPTDYGYTF
CDR3 DNA: TGTGCCACCAGCTCCCCAACAGACTATGGCTACACCTTC

V gene: TRBV6-1
J gene: TRBJ2-1
clone size: .
D gene: TRBD1
CDR3 protein: CASSERQGRDNEQFF
CDR3 DNA: TGTGCCAGCAGTGAGAGACAGGGACGGGATAATGAGCAGTTCTTC

V gene: TRBV5-4
J gene: TRBJ2-6
clone size: once
D gene: TRBD1
CDR3 protein: CASSTDQGVSSGANVLTF
CDR3 DNA: TGTGCCAGCAGCACGGATCAGGGGGTAAGCTCTGGGGCCAACGTCCTGACTTTC

V gene: TRBV10-3
J gene: TRBJ2-1
clone size: .
D gene: TRBD2
CDR3 protein: CASQGAGGPNEQFF
CDR3 DNA: TGTGCCTCCCAGGGAGCGGGGGGGCCGAATGAGCAGTTCTTC

V gene: TRBV30
J gene: TRBJ1-1
clone size: .
D gene: .
CDR3 protein: CAWSVLGAGAFF
CDR3 DNA: TGTGCCTGGAGTGTATTAGGAGCGGGAGCTTTCTTT

V gene: TRBV10-3
J gene: TRBJ1-1
clone size: .
D gene: .
CDR3 protein: CAITPDSMNTEAFF
CDR3 DNA: TGTGCCATCACCCCAGACAGCATGAACACTGAAGCTTTCTTT

V gene: TRBV6-1
J gene: TRBJ2-4
clone size: .
D gene: TRBD2
CDR3 protein: CATRLAGSFNQYF
CDR3 DNA: TGTGCCACTAGACTAGCGGGATCCTTTAATCAGTACTTC

V gene: TRBV6-5
J gene: TRBJ1-4
clone size: .
D gene: .
CDR3 protein: CASSYTLGPDEKLFF
CDR3 DNA: TGTGCCAGCAGTTACACCTTGGGGCCGGATGAAAAACTGTTTTTT

V gene: TRBV18
J gene: TRBJ2-7
clone size: .
D gene: TRBD2
CDR3 protein: CASSPAGEPYEQYF
CDR3 DNA: TGTGCCAGCTCACCGGCGGGGGAGCCCTACGAGCAGTACTTC

V gene: TRBV11-3
J gene: TRBJ2-1
clone size: .
D gene: TRBD2
CDR3 protein: CASLLGAGAYNEQFF
CDR3 DNA: TGTGCCAGCCTCCTTGGGGCGGGAGCCTACAATGAGCAGTTCTTC

V gene: TRBV9
J gene: TRBJ2-5
clone size: .
D gene: .
CDR3 protein: CASSLTSSETQYF
CDR3 DNA: TGTGCCAGCAGCTTAACTAGTTCGGAGACCCAGTACTTC

V gene: TRBV7-2
J gene: TRBJ1-1
clone size: .
D gene: .
CDR3 protein: CASSLAPINTEAFF
CDR3 DNA: TGTGCCAGCAGCTTAGCCCCCATTAACACTGAAGCTTTCTTT

V gene: TRBV5-1
J gene: TRBJ2-5
clone size: .
D gene: TRBD1
CDR3 protein: CASSLGGQGAGETQYF
CDR3 DNA: TGCGCCAGCAGCTTGGGGGGACAGGGGGCTGGAGAGACCCAGTACTTC

V gene: TRBV2
J gene: TRBJ1-2
clone size: .
D gene: .
CDR3 protein: CASSETPAGPGYGYTF
CDR3 DNA: TGTGCCAGCAGTGAAACCCCCGCGGGGCCCGGCTATGGCTACACCTTC

V gene: TRBV18
J gene: TRBJ1-1
clone size: once
D gene: .
CDR3 protein: CASSPSMGEGTEAFF
CDR3 DNA: TGTGCCAGCTCACCATCGATGGGAGAGGGCACTGAAGCTTTCTTT

V gene: TRBV10-1
J gene: TRBJ2-3
clone size: .
D gene: TRBD2
CDR3 protein: CASNAGLGATQYF
CDR3 DNA: TGCGCCAGCAACGCGGGACTAGGTGCTACGCAGTATTTT

V gene: TRBV7-9
J gene: TRBJ2-3
clone size: .
D gene: TRBD2
CDR3 protein: CASSLTSRRDTQYF
CDR3 DNA: TGTGCCAGCAGCCTGACTAGCAGGCGAGATACGCAGTATTTT

V gene: TRBV5-1
J gene: TRBJ2-3
clone size: .
D gene: TRBD2
CDR3 protein: CASSLYGLAVPSTDTQYF
CDR3 DNA: TGCGCCAGCAGCTTGTACGGGCTAGCGGTCCCTAGCACAGATACGCAGTATTTT

V gene: TRBV2
J gene: TRBJ2-2
clone size: .
D gene: .
CDR3 protein: CARSEPAGELFF
CDR3 DNA: TGTGCCCGATCGGAGCCAGCCGGGGAGCTGTTTTTT

V gene: TRBV29-1
J gene: TRBJ2-1
clone size: .
D gene: .
CDR3 protein: CSVASSYNEQFF
CDR3 DNA: TGCAGCGTTGCCAGCTCCTACAATGAGCAGTTCTTC

V gene: TRBV19
J gene: TRBJ2-7
clone size: .
D gene: .
CDR3 protein: CASSLGDSYEQYF
CDR3 DNA: TGTGCCAGTAGCCTCGGGGATTCCTACGAGCAGTACTTC

V gene: TRBV5-1
J gene: TRBJ1-1
clone size: .
D gene: TRBD1
CDR3 protein: CASSRGTVGTEAFF
CDR3 DNA: TGCGCCAGCAGCCGTGGGACAGTGGGCACCGAAGCTTTCTTT

V gene: TRBV28
J gene: TRBJ1-1
clone size: once
D gene: TRBD1
CDR3 protein: CASSSRDRNTEAFF
CDR3 DNA: TGTGCCAGCAGTTCCCGGGACAGGAACACTGAAGCTTTCTTT

V gene: TRBV29-1
J gene: TRBJ1-4
clone size: .
D gene: .
CDR3 protein: CSVRSVANEKLFF
CDR3 DNA: TGCAGCGTCAGGTCGGTGGCTAATGAAAAACTGTTTTTT

V gene: TRBV27
J gene: TRBJ1-2
clone size: .
D gene: .
CDR3 protein: CASKMGQNYGYTF
CDR3 DNA: TGTGCCAGCAAAATGGGGCAAAACTATGGCTACACCTTC

V gene: TRBV5-1
J gene: TRBJ2-1
clone size: .
D gene: .
CDR3 protein: CASSPGRTFYNEQFF
CDR3 DNA: TGCGCCAGCAGCCCGGGCAGGACATTCTACAATGAGCAGTTCTTC

V gene: TRBV4-1
J gene: TRBJ2-1
clone size: .
D gene: TRBD2
CDR3 protein: CASSHASGRGPSSYNEQFF
CDR3 DNA: TGCGCCAGCAGCCACGCGAGCGGGAGAGGGCCCAGCTCCTACAATGAGCAGTTCTTC

V gene: TRBV11-2
J gene: TRBJ1-5
clone size: .
D gene: .
CDR3 protein: CASTRGGVAEPQHF
CDR3 DNA: TGTGCCAGCACCCGGGGGGGGGTAGCGGAGCCCCAGCATTTT

V gene: TRBV28
J gene: TRBJ1-2
clone size: once
D gene: .
CDR3 protein: CASTLPGSYGYTF
CDR3 DNA: TGTGCCAGCACCCTCCCGGGATCCTATGGCTACACCTTC

V gene: TRBV2
J gene: TRBJ2-1
clone size: .
D gene: .
CDR3 protein: CASRSERSSYNEQFF
CDR3 DNA: TGTGCCAGCAGATCAGAGCGGAGCTCCTACAATGAGCAGTTCTTC

V gene: TRBV7-9
J gene: TRBJ1-5
clone size: .
D gene: TRBD1
CDR3 protein: CASSSRDREPQHF
CDR3 DNA: TGTGCCAGCAGCTCCCGGGACAGGGAACCCCAGCATTTT

V gene: TRBV7-6
J gene: TRBJ1-4
clone size: once
D gene: TRBD1
CDR3 protein: CASSLGDRGANEKLFF
CDR3 DNA: TGTGCCAGCAGCTTAGGGGACAGGGGTGCTAATGAAAAACTGTTTTTT

V gene: TRBV10-3
J gene: TRBJ2-3
clone size: .
D gene: TRBD2
CDR3 protein: CAISEALGTSGGRDTQYF
CDR3 DNA: TGTGCCATCAGTGAAGCCCTCGGGACTAGCGGGGGGAGGGATACGCAGTATTTT